Each of the 10 T cell receptor beta chains below was sequenced from the same sample in a study of T cells expressing NK-cell markers. TCRdb derives one entry per CDR3 protein from the 5' RACE reads, leaving out DNA. The specimen's table records hundreds of thousands of distinct CDR3 sequences. Sequencing was performed on blood T cells: a sorted CD56 or NKG2C T cell subset, CD4+ or CD8+ T cells, or bulk PBMC T cells (not recorded which). The receptors derive from a woman between 18 and 75 years old in good health.

V is TRBV5-1 and J is TRBJ2-5; TCRdb picks TRBD1, but there is no DNA to check that call. Germline values: CDR1 SGHRS, CDR2 YFSETQ. CDR3 length: 14 residues. This CDR3 is CASSPGPSQETQYF.

V usage is TRBV7-2 and J usage is TRBJ1-1; TCRdb outputs TRBD1, but without DNA this stays unchecked. The CDR3 is made up of 14 amino acids. In germline, CDR1 is SGHTA, CDR2 FQGNSA. The CDR3 sequence: CASSSLQGNTEAFF.

The chain carries TRBV6-5 and TRBJ1-4. From germline, CDR1 is MNHEY and CDR2 SVGAGI. The CDR3 is made up of 14 amino acids. The CDR3 reads CASSYSPQREKLFF.

The rearrangement joins TRBV19 to TRBJ2-3. The CDR3 is 13 amino acids. The V gene's germline CDR1 is LNHDA and CDR2 SQIVND (reference sequence). Here the CDR3 reads CASSIWVSDTQYF.

V gene TRBV18 combines with J gene TRBJ2-6; TCRdb reports TRBD1, a call that lacks DNA to check it against. CDR1 is KGHSH, CDR2 LQKENI, per germline. CDR3 length: 18 residues. CDR3 sequence reads: CASSPGTEAASGANVLTF.

This chain uses TRBV19 with TRBJ1-5. The CDR3 is 16 residues long. The germline V gene has CDR1 LNHDA and CDR2 SQIVND (reference sequence). The CDR3 sequence: CASSISTLYSNQPQHF.

This chain connects TRBV7-8 to TRBJ1-6. This CDR3 contains 11 residues. CDR1 is SGHVS, CDR2 FQNEAQ, per germline. The CDR3 reads CASSSQVDLHF.

The rearrangement links TRBV12-3 or TRBV12-4 to TRBJ2-3. The CDR3 consists of 15 residues. CDR3 protein: CASSLDSSSTDTQYF.

The genes are TRBV6-2 or TRBV6-3 and TRBJ2-1; TCRdb's assignment of TRBD1 cannot be checked, as there is no DNA. The CDR3 is 13 amino acids. CDR1 and CDR2 (germline): MNHEY, SVGEGT. CDR3 region: CASTDTGSLSMFF.

This rearrangement joins TRBV10-2 to TRBJ2-3; TCRdb selects TRBD2, and the lack of DNA leaves this call unchecked. Per germline, CDR1 WSHSY and CDR2 SAAADI. CDR3 length: 15 amino acids. CDR3 in amino acids: CASTRLAGESHTQYF.